The next 8 T cell receptor beta chains were all read from a single sample in a study of T-cell reconstitution after alpha-beta-depleted transplantation in children. Preparation of the TCRbeta library used unique molecular identifiers. TCRdb reprocessed the PCR reads via MiXCR and lists one record per CDR3 protein. The sample has 500,000 to 600,000 distinct CDR3 sequences, 25% to 30% seen once. This specimen was PBMCs, taken before TCRalphabeta/CD19-depleted stem cell transplant. The receptors originated from a boy younger than two with Wiskott-Aldrich syndrome, due to receive a stem cell transplant.

V and J are TRBV24-1 and TRBJ2-3; 9 bases line up with TRBD2. After removal of 3 bases from V and 4 bases from J, the junction contained 4 bases not matched to a gene. Germline V lookup: CDR1 KGHDR, CDR2 SFDVKD. The CDR3 spans 15 residues. DNA of the CDR3: TGTGCCACCAGTGATCCAGCGGGAGGCTCAGATACGCAGTATTTT. It specifies CATSDPAGGSDTQYF.

The chain links TRBV5-1 to TRBJ2-4; possibly TRBD1 for D (5 bases). Looked up from germline, CDR1 is SGHRS and CDR2 is YFSETQ. With 0 bases removed from V and 7 bases from J, the gap between germline ends came to 14 bases. The CDR3 is 15 residues long. CDR3 loop: CASSLDPGLENIQYF. Written as DNA, the CDR3 is TGCGCCAGCAGCTTGGATCCAGGGTTAGAGAACATTCAGTACTTC.

This clonotype has a handful of counts. The V call is TRBV20-1, the J call TRBJ2-6; no definite D call. The CDR3 covers 13 residues. V was shortened by 1 base and J by 3 bases, with 4 bases between the two germline ends. Germline V lookup: CDR1 DFQATT, CDR2 SNEGSKA (reference sequence). The CDR3 loop reads CSARGYGANVLTF. CDR3 sequence (DNA): TGCAGTGCTAGAGGGTATGGGGCCAACGTCCTGACTTTC.

There are a few counts of this clonotype. V usage is TRBV7-2 and J usage is TRBJ2-1; a possible D gene is TRBD2 (5 bases). Trimming shortened V by 5 bases and J by 0 bases, and 11 bases separated the two germline ends. Germline lookup yields CDR1 SGHTA and CDR2 FQGNSA. CDR3 length equals 15 residues. CDR3 loop: CASSRPRASYNEQFF. Written as DNA, the CDR3 is TGTGCCAGCAGCAGGCCGCGGGCCTCCTACAATGAGCAGTTCTTC.

The chain uses TRBV7-9 and TRBJ1-1; no clear D. Trimming took off 5 bases at V and 3 bases at J, with 10 bases between the two ends. The CDR3 has 13 amino acids. In germline, CDR1 is SEHNR, CDR2 FQNEAQ (reference sequence). The CDR3 loop is CASSPRLHTEAFF. DNA for the CDR3: TGTGCCAGCAGCCCTCGTCTCCACACTGAAGCTTTCTTT.

The chain carries TRBV20-1 and TRBJ2-1, with TRBD2 identical over 13 bases. CDR1 DFQATT and CDR2 SNEGSKA come from the germline V gene (reference sequence). After removal of 2 bases from V and 0 bases from J, the junction contained 7 bases not matched to a gene. This CDR3 spans 18 amino acids. CDR3 loop: CSARPGLAGPSSYNEQFF. The CDR3 DNA follows: TGCAGTGCTAGACCGGGACTAGCGGGACCGAGCTCCTACAATGAGCAGTTCTTC.

This chain connects TRBV7-2 to TRBJ1-5; TRBD1 matches 7 bases. Trimming took 5 bases from V and 4 from J; bases not matched to a gene: 5. CDR3 size: 14 residues. The germline gives CDR1 SGHTA, CDR2 FQGNSA. The CDR3 sequence is CASSLQTGNQPQHF. CDR3 sequence (DNA): TGTGCCAGCAGCCTACAGACAGGGAATCAGCCCCAGCATTTT.

This clonotype appeared a single time. A junction end diverges from the germline sequence, so it may reflect a read error. The rearrangement uses TRBV27 and TRBJ1-2; possibly TRBD1 for D (5 bases). Germline CDR1 MNHEY, CDR2 SMNVEV (reference sequence). The CDR3 contains 13 residues. CDR3 region: CASSLTGLYGDTF. CDR3 sequence (DNA): TGTGCCAGCAGTTTAACGGGGCTGTATGGCGACACCTTC.